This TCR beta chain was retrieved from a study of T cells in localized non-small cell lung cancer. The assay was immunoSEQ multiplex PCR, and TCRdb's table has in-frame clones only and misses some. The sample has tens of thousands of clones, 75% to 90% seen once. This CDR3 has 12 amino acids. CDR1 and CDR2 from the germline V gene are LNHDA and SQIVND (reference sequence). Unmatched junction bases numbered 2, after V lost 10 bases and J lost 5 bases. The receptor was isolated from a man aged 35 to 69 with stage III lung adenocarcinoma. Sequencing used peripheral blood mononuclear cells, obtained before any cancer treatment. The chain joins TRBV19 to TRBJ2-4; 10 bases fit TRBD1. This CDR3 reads CATGQGENIQYF. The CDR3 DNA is TGTGCCACCGGACAGGGGGAAAACATTCAGTACTTC.